Each of the 9 T cell receptor beta chains below was sequenced from the same sample in a study of blood T cell repertoires in COVID-19. Repertoires were generated with immunoSEQ multiplex PCR, while TCRdb's copy carries only in-frame clones and drops some. Altogether about 200,000 clones are present, approximately 88% being singletons, with the ten largest covering approximately 6.7%. Sequencing used peripheral blood. These receptors were obtained from a man aged 40-55 years with acute or convalescent COVID-19.

The J gene is TRBJ1-3, the V gene TRBV9; D unresolved. CDR3 length equals 15 residues. The V gene's germline CDR1 is SGDLS and CDR2 YYNGEE. The V end was cut by 0 bases, the J end by 4 bases, with 11 bases between. CDR3 region: CASSVALSGGNTIYF. The CDR3 coding sequence is TGTGCCAGCAGCGTAGCTCTGTCGGGAGGAAACACCATATATTTT.

V and J are TRBV28 and TRBJ1-6, with 10 bases identical to TRBD1. V was pared by 6 bases and J by 9 bases, with 5 bases of the junction left unmatched. Per the germline V gene, CDR1 is MDHEN and CDR2 is SYDVKM. The CDR3 has 14 amino acids. CDR3 sequence reads: CASRPWTGGSPLHF. The CDR3 coding sequence is TGTGCCAGCAGGCCGTGGACAGGGGGTTCACCCCTCCACTTT.

The CDR3 DNA is TGTGCCAGCAGTTACCACAGGGGCACCGGTCAGCCCCAGCATTTT. Its protein product is CASSYHRGTGQPQHF. The V gene is TRBV6-2 or TRBV6-3, the J gene TRBJ1-5; 7 nucleotides match TRBD1. The CDR3 is 15 residues long. Trimming removed 2 bases from V and 6 bases from J; junction bases left unmatched: 7. CDR1 is MNHEY and CDR2 is SVGEGT in the germline V gene.

The chain has TRBV30 and TRBJ1-3; maybe TRBD1 (6 bases). CDR1 is GTSNPN and CDR2 is SVGIG in the germline V gene (reference sequence). V lost 2 bases, J lost 3 bases, and 11 bases lay in between. CDR3 length: 14 amino acids. The CDR3 nucleotides are TGTGCCTGGAGTTTTGGGGGCGGTGGAAACACCATATATTTT. The encoded protein is CAWSFGGGGNTIYF. The entire variable domain, with the rest obtained from reference TRBV30 and TRBJ1-3, is as follows: SQTIHQWPATLVQPVGSPLSLECTVEGTSNPNLYWYRQAAGRGLQLLFYSVGIGQISSEVPQNLSASRPQDRQFILSSKKLLLSDSGFYLCAWSFGGGGNTIYFGEGSWLTVV.

Concerning this clone: This sample also contains other DNA sequences that code for the same CDR3. The chain employs TRBV5-1 and TRBJ2-5, with 7 positions matching TRBD2. This CDR3 spans 14 amino acids. CDR1 is SGHRS and CDR2 is YFSETQ in the germline V gene. V trimming: 2 bases; J trimming: 2 bases; junction bases outside the gene matches: 3. The CDR3 DNA follows: TGCGCCAGCAGCTTATTGGGGGGGCAAGAGACCCAGTACTTC. It translates to CASSLLGGQETQYF.

The J gene is TRBJ1-3, the V gene TRBV28, with D maybe TRBD1 (6 bases). V was clipped by 6 bases and J by 4 bases, with 10 bases between them. This CDR3 spans 13 amino acids. Germline loops: CDR1 MDHEN, CDR2 SYDVKM. CDR3 sequence reads: CASRQGPGNTIYF. The CDR3 region has the DNA TGTGCCAGCAGACAGGGCCCCGGAAACACCATATATTTT.

This clone was picked up one time. The gene calls are TRBV24-1 and TRBJ1-2; possible D gene TRBD1, 6 bases. Germline lookup yields CDR1 KGHDR and CDR2 SFDVKD. The CDR3 is made up of 14 amino acids. V lost 4 bases, J lost 8 bases, and 16 bases lay in between. CDR3 sequence: CATSENREKAGYTF. The CDR3 nucleotides read TGTGCCACCAGTGAGAACAGGGAAAAGGCCGGCTACACCTTC.

V gene TRBV10-3 combines with J gene TRBJ2-7; D may be TRBD2 (5 bases). The length of the CDR3 is 13 residues. V was cut by 8 bases and J by 0 bases, with 11 bases left in between. Germline CDR1 reads ENHRY; CDR2 reads SYGVKD. DNA for the CDR3: TGTGCCATCGCCCCACGGGACTCCTACGAGCAGTACTTC. This codes for CAIAPRDSYEQYF.

The CDR3 loop reads CASSEYSRGYGYTF. Here the CDR3 DNA reads TGTGCCAGCAGTGAATATTCCAGGGGGTATGGCTACACCTTC. The V call is TRBV25-1, the J call TRBJ1-2, with TRBD1 matching over 7 bases. The CDR3 spans 14 residues. Germline V CDR1 and CDR2: MGHDK, SYGVNS. V lost 0 bases, J lost 5 bases, and 3 bases stayed unmatched.